The following is a T cell receptor beta chain sequence with its context. Its specificity is not known. The treatment: 15 to 20 received Ad26.COV2.S at low or high dose, single or two shots; several received placebo; per-sample allocation not given. Collection of the samples took place on day 63 after the first injection of vaccine or placebo. What was given as vaccine was an Ad26 vector encoding Wuhan-strain SARS-CoV-2 spike. The CDR3 consists of 13 residues. CDR1 and CDR2 (germline): MNHEY, SVGAGI. V was clipped by 5 bases and J by 4 bases; unmatched bases: 2. The sample originates from a study of Ad26.COV2.S vaccination and SARS-CoV-2 variants. Study information: Intramuscularly, Ad26.COV2.S was given either once or twice, 56 days apart.

Study outcomes and limitations: For non-spike TCRs, breadth in vaccine recipients resembled that in placebo recipients.

Data came from immunoSEQ multiplex PCR; TCRdb stores just in-frame clones and leaves some out. This repertoire shows about 480,000 clones, approximately 90% found once; its top ten account for roughly 13%. The clonotype was recovered from a person aged 18 to 59 who received the Ad26.COV2.S COVID-19 vaccine or a placebo. Sequencing was performed on peripheral blood, taken in a trial of Ad26.COV2.S vaccine versus placebo. The chain recombines TRBV6-5 with TRBJ1-2, with 9 bases fitting TRBD1. The CDR3 sequence is CASSMTGGYGYTF. In DNA form, the CDR3 reads TGTGCCAGCAGTATGACAGGGGGCTATGGCTACACCTTC.